Given below is one TCR beta chain in context. All enrollees were about 18 to 95 years old and from fewer than 25 US areas. The sample is drawn from a study of blood T cell repertoires in COVID-19. Original processing notes: Reference gene primer amplification gave nucleated cell count estimates. Clones were read by immunoSEQ multiplex PCR, and TCRdb kept only the in-frame ones, dropping some. That table gives V, J and clone size, and the DNA gave D and trimming. There are about 180,000 clones in the sample; approximately 80% occur only once, and around an eighth lies in the top ten. Trimming removed 3 bases from V and 1 base from J, with 6 bases in between. Germline values: CDR1 MGHDK, CDR2 SYGVNS. The length of the CDR3 is 13 residues.

The sequence came from a man in his fifties or sixties who had been exposed to COVID-19. This sequence joins TRBV25-1 and TRBJ1-1, with a possible D match to TRBD1 (5 bases). Sequencing input: PBMCs or T cells enriched from blood (not recorded which). DNA for the CDR3: TGTGCCAGCAGTGATGGGGCGAACACTGAAGCTTTCTTT. Translation gives CASSDGANTEAFF.